The next 23 T cell receptor beta chains were all read from a single sample in a study of blood T cell repertoires in COVID-19. Sequencing was performed with immunoSEQ multiplex PCR; in TCRdb, only in-frame clones are kept and a portion is missing. The table includes 280,000 or so clones, over 75% detected once. The sequenced material came from peripheral blood. These TCRs come from a human donor in a cohort sampled during active COVID-19.

V usage is TRBV7-9 and J usage is TRBJ1-1; TRBD1 might be the D (6 bases). Germline CDR1 reads SEHNR; CDR2 reads FQNEAQ (reference sequence). This CDR3 region has 15 residues. V shed 2 bases and J shed 1 base, with 11 bases lying between them. CDR3 protein: CASSLLAGENTEAFF. The CDR3 coding sequence is TGTGCCAGCAGCTTATTAGCAGGGGAGAACACTGAAGCTTTCTTT.

The CDR3: CASSTTWTGGYYGYTF. The CDR3 DNA follows: TGTGCCAGTAGCACCACCTGGACAGGGGGCTACTATGGCTACACCTTC. The chain combines TRBV19 with TRBJ1-2; 11 nucleotides agree with TRBD1. Germline trimming cut 6 bases from V and 3 bases from J; bases unmatched to any gene: 9. The CDR3 consists of 16 residues. From germline, CDR1 is LNHDA and CDR2 SQIVND (reference sequence).

The J gene is TRBJ2-1, the V gene TRBV20-1; no clear D. The germline V gene has CDR1 DFQATT and CDR2 SNEGSKA (reference sequence). Trimming removed 3 bases at V and 7 bases at J, with 13 bases between. This CDR3 is 13 amino acids long. CDR3 residues: CSASGVSPNEQFF. CDR3 nucleotide sequence: TGCAGTGCTAGTGGAGTATCCCCGAATGAGCAGTTCTTC.

This chain connects TRBV28 to TRBJ1-2; 7 positions match TRBD1. CDR1 and CDR2 from the germline V gene are MDHEN and SYDVKM. V was pared by 2 bases and J by 8 bases, with 11 bases of the junction left unmatched. The CDR3 is made up of 15 amino acids. CDR3 bases: TGTGCCAGCAGTTTAGGGGGGACAGCCCAGAGGGGCTACACCTTC. This codes for CASSLGGTAQRGYTF.

Only a few counts were recorded for this clone. The gene calls are TRBV3-1 (or the pseudogene TRBV3-2) and TRBJ2-2, with TRBD2 matching over 7 bases. This CDR3 spans 14 amino acids. The V gene's germline CDR1 is LGHDT and CDR2 YNNKEL (reference sequence). V trimming: 4 bases; J trimming: 4 bases; junction bases outside the gene matches: 3. The CDR3 DNA is TGTGCCAGCAGCCCGGGACTAAGCACCGGGGAGCTGTTTTTT. Protein: CASSPGLSTGELFF.

The rearrangement links TRBV5-1 to TRBJ2-2, with TRBD1 matching 8 bases. V dropped 0 bases and J dropped 4; count of bases not matched to a gene: 5. Germline assignment: CDR1 SGHRS and CDR2 YFSETQ. The CDR3 runs to 16 residues. The CDR3 DNA reads TGCGCCAGCAGCTTGGGGGTGACAGGGGTCACCGGGGAGCTGTTTTTT. This translates into CASSLGVTGVTGELFF.

The V call is TRBV5-1, the J call TRBJ1-6; 7 bases are shared with TRBD1. Germline CDR1 SGHRS, CDR2 YFSETQ. The junction had 2 bases not matched to a gene; V was cut back by 1 base and J by 4 bases. This CDR3 is built from 15 residues. CDR3 protein: CASSLTDRYNSPLHF. CDR3 in DNA: TGCGCCAGCAGCTTGACGGACAGGTATAATTCACCCCTCCACTTT.

CDR3 protein: CASSRGLVSYEQYF. The CDR3 DNA reads TGTGCCAGCAGTCGGGGACTAGTATCCTACGAGCAGTACTTC. This chain uses TRBV2 with TRBJ2-7; 8 nucleotides align to TRBD2. The length of the CDR3 is 14 residues. Germline CDR1 reads SNHLY; CDR2 reads FYNNEI. V lost 5 bases to trimming and J lost 1 base; unmatched junction nucleotides: 4.

CDR3 nucleotides: TGTGCCAGCAGTTCGGTGGGACAGTCCACCGGGGAGCTGTTTTTT. Protein product: CASSSVGQSTGELFF. V usage is TRBV28 and J usage is TRBJ2-2, with 7 positions matching TRBD1. Per germline, CDR1 MDHEN and CDR2 SYDVKM. With V trimmed by 4 bases and J by 4 bases, 6 bases remained unmatched. This CDR3 region has 15 residues.

The chain has TRBV9 and TRBJ2-7; 7 nucleotides line up with TRBD2. J lost 7 bases, V lost 4 bases, and 11 bases had no gene match. The CDR3 covers 14 residues. Germline V gene lookup returns CDR1 SGDLS and CDR2 YYNGEE. The CDR3 here is CASSTTGTTGEQYF. The CDR3 DNA follows: TGTGCCAGCAGCACCACCGGGACTACGGGAGAGCAGTACTTC.

CDR3 protein: CASKWGGPAEKLFF. For the CDR3, the DNA is TGTGCCAGTAAATGGGGGGGACCCGCGGAAAAACTGTTTTTT. The chain joins TRBV19 to TRBJ1-4; D perhaps matches TRBD1 (5 bases). The CDR3 has 14 amino acids. Germline V gene data show CDR1 as LNHDA and CDR2 as SQIVND (reference sequence). V lost 7 bases and J lost 8, with 17 bases in between.

The CDR3 bases are TGTGCCAGCGAAGTGAGGGTGAACACTGAAGCTTTCTTT. It codes for CASEVRVNTEAFF. This sequence joins TRBV19 and TRBJ1-1; no firm D call. The germline V gene has CDR1 LNHDA and CDR2 SQIVND (reference sequence). CDR3 length: 13 residues. The V end lost 9 bases, the J end lost 0 bases, and 11 bases lay between the germline ends.

This rearrangement joins TRBV6-5 to TRBJ1-2, with D possibly TRBD1 on 5 matching bases. Germline V lookup: CDR1 MNHEY, CDR2 SVGAGI. Trimming left V 5 bases short and J 4 bases short, with 8 bases between. The CDR3 extends over 12 amino acids. DNA for the CDR3: TGTGCCAGCAGTCCGCAGGGCTATGGCTACACCTTC. Translation gives CASSPQGYGYTF.

V is TRBV7-2 and J is TRBJ2-6; possible D gene TRBD1, 5 bases. Trimming shortened V by 6 bases and J by 0 bases, and 15 bases separated the two germline ends. CDR3 length equals 17 residues. Germline loops: CDR1 SGHTA, CDR2 FQGNSA. The CDR3 region is CASRRVSGFSGANVLTF. As DNA, the CDR3 is TGTGCCAGCAGACGCGTATCAGGGTTCTCTGGGGCCAACGTCCTGACTTTC.

The rearrangement joins TRBV6-1 to TRBJ1-6; D remains unclear. From germline, CDR1 is MNHNS and CDR2 SASEGT. The CDR3 contains 15 residues. With 2 bases removed from V and 6 bases from J, the gap between germline ends came to 11 bases. The CDR3 DNA reads TGTGCCAGCAGTGAAACTCTGAGTCTTAATTCACCCCTCCACTTT. It specifies CASSETLSLNSPLHF.

V gene TRBV2 combines with J gene TRBJ2-7; D unresolved. Trimming stripped 6 bases from V and 6 bases from J, with 21 bases between. Germline CDR1 is SNHLY and CDR2 is FYNNEI. The CDR3 extends over 15 amino acids. This CDR3 reads CASRPPVRTTGEQYF. CDR3 nucleotides: TGTGCCAGCAGACCCCCGGTAAGAACTACCGGCGAGCAGTACTTC.

The chain is built from TRBV28 and TRBJ2-1; D gene ambiguous. This CDR3 spans 11 amino acids. With 3 bases removed from V and 6 bases from J, the gap between germline ends came to 3 bases. Germline V gene data show CDR1 as MDHEN and CDR2 as SYDVKM. In nucleotides, the CDR3 is TGTGCCAGCAGTTTGAGCAATGAGCAGTTCTTC. Translation: CASSLSNEQFF.

The chain uses TRBV5-1 and TRBJ2-1; D might be TRBD2 (5 bases). The CDR3 contains 14 residues. Germline CDR1 SGHRS, CDR2 YFSETQ. Trimming took 1 base from V and 3 from J, leaving 8 bases between them. This chain's CDR3 is CASSLPRDYNEQFF. DNA for the CDR3: TGCGCCAGCAGCTTGCCCCGGGACTACAATGAGCAGTTCTTC.

The V gene is TRBV2, the J gene TRBJ1-5; TRBD1 matches at 8 bases. Germline values: CDR1 SNHLY, CDR2 FYNNEI. V dropped 7 bases and J dropped 2; count of bases not matched to a gene: 7. This CDR3 is built from 15 residues. The CDR3 is CASTRQGRGNQPQHF. For the CDR3, the DNA is TGTGCCAGCACCCGACAGGGGCGGGGCAATCAGCCCCAGCATTTT.

The J gene is TRBJ2-5, the V gene TRBV29-1; D ambiguous. The CDR3 spans 13 residues. V was clipped by 3 bases and J by 2 bases, with 10 bases between them. The germline V gene has CDR1 SQVTM and CDR2 ANQGSEA. As DNA, the CDR3 is TGCAGCGTTGATTTCTACGGGCAAGAGACCCAGTACTTC. Its translation is CSVDFYGQETQYF.

In its sample, this clone was seen once. V usage is TRBV29-1 and J usage is TRBJ1-1; perhaps TRBD1 as D (5 bases). Trimming removed 6 bases from V and 4 bases from J, with 15 bases in between. The CDR3 loop spans 13 amino acids. The germline V gene encodes CDR1 SQVTM and CDR2 ANQGSEA. The CDR3 coding sequence is TGCAGCGTCAGCAACGGGGGGGGCACTGAAGCTTTCTTT. Amino acid sequence: CSVSNGGGTEAFF.

The CDR3: CASSFGGAGYEQYF. CDR3 in DNA: TGTGCCAGCAGCTTTGGGGGAGCGGGCTACGAGCAGTACTTC. The rearrangement links TRBV11-2 to TRBJ2-7; D possibly corresponds to TRBD2 (6 bases). The germline V gene encodes CDR1 SGHAT and CDR2 FQNNGV. Trimming removed 3 bases at V and 3 bases at J, with 12 bases between. CDR3 size: 14 residues.

V and J are TRBV28 and TRBJ2-7; a possible D gene is TRBD2 (7 bases). V was clipped by 6 bases and J by 2 bases, with 23 bases between them. This CDR3 has 17 amino acids. The germline CDR1 and CDR2 sequences are MDHEN and SYDVKM. CDR3 DNA sequence: TGTGCCAGCAGGAGGGGGGGCGGGCGATACTTTCCCTACGAGCAGTACTTC. It encodes CASRRGGGRYFPYEQYF. The full variable domain, in which reference TRBV28 and TRBJ2-7 provide the parts outside the CDR3, is DVKVTQSSRYLVKRTGEKVFLECVQDMDHENMFWYRQDPGLGLRLIYFSYDVKMKEKGDIPEGYSVSREKKERFSLILESASTNQTSMYLCASRRGGGRYFPYEQYFGPGTRLTVT.